This note documents a single T cell receptor beta chain sequence. Its antigen is unidentified. TCRdb keeps only in-frame clones here, not all; method: immunoSEQ multiplex PCR. The sample lists about 150,000 clones, over 80% occurring once. The entry originates in a study of T cell responses to AZD1222 COVID-19 vaccine. Study-level points and caveats: The reported proportion of spike-specific TCRs targeting unmutated variant regions was nearly half. Just a handful of AZD1222 recipients were seropositive at baseline.

CDR1 and CDR2 (germline): LGHDT, YNNKEL (reference sequence). V lost 0 bases and J 4 bases, leaving 12 bases between the germline ends. This CDR3 spans 15 amino acids. The J gene is TRBJ1-2, the V gene TRBV3-1 (or the pseudogene TRBV3-2); maybe TRBD1 (5 bases). The sample here was peripheral blood, taken 28 days after the second AZD1222 dose. The receptor was isolated from an adult who received the AZD1222 COVID-19 vaccine. In nucleotides, the CDR3 is TGTGCCAGCAGCCAAGAACGAGGGGAGCCCTATGGCTACACCTTC. Amino acids: CASSQERGEPYGYTF.